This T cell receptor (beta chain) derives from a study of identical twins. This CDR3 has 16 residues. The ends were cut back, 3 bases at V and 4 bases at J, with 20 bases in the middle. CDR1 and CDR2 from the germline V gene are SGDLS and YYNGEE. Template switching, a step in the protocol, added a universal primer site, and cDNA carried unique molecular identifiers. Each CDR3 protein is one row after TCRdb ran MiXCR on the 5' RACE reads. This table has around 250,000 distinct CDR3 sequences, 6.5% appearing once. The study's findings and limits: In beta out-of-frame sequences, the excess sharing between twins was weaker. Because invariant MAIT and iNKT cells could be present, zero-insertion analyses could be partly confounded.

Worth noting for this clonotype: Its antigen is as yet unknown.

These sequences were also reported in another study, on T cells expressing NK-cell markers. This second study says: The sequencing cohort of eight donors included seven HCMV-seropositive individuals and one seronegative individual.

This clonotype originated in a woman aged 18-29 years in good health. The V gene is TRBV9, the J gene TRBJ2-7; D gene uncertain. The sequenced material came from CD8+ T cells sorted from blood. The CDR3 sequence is CASSGGGVESSYEQYF. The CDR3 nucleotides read TGTGCCAGCAGCGGAGGTGGGGTAGAGAGTAGTTACGAGCAGTACTTC.